The 10 T cell receptor beta chains presented below share a single source sample, sequenced in a study of human T cells and chemical hapten exposure. Time point described: patch test 2, 6 weeks after DPC sensitization. Treatment in this sample: therapeutic diphenylcyclopropenone sensitization with weekly scalp DPC. TCRdb redid the calling of the RACE reads with MiXCR, one entry per CDR3 protein. The repertoire holds about 400,000 distinct CDR3 sequences, about 6% seen once, with roughly 5.4% in the top ten. Sequencing was performed on whole blood, taken in connection with sensitization to the hapten diphenylcyclopropenone (DPC). These receptors were taken from a woman aged 18-35 years with alopecia areata. Some clones in this sample may be carry-over from other donors' samples.

This clonotype was recorded many times. The genes are TRBV5-1 and TRBJ1-4, with 7 bases that match TRBD1. Trimming removed 3 bases from V and 4 bases from J; junction bases left unmatched: 3. This CDR3 region has 14 residues. Per the germline V gene, CDR1 is SGHRS and CDR2 is YFSETQ. CDR3 coding DNA: TGCGCCAGCAGCTCGGGACAGAATAATGAAAAACTGTTTTTT. It translates to CASSSGQNNEKLFF.

This clonotype was found many times. The chain couples TRBV5-6 to TRBJ2-2; TRBD1 might be the D (6 bases). Germline CDR1 reads SGHDT; CDR2 reads YYEEEE. V lost 0 bases to trimming and J lost 4 bases, with 10 bases between them. The CDR3 extends over 15 amino acids. The CDR3 coding sequence is TGTGCCAGCAGCTTGGTGGACAGCAGCACCGGGGAGCTGTTTTTT. This sequence encodes CASSLVDSSTGELFF.

This clonotype was seen more than once but under ten times. The chain employs TRBV5-1 and TRBJ1-5; a possible D gene is TRBD1 (5 bases). V dropped 4 bases and J dropped 10 bases, with 21 bases sitting between them. The CDR3 extends over 15 amino acids. The V gene's germline CDR1 is SGHRS and CDR2 YFSETQ. CDR3 protein: CASSPLSGTAPPQHF. DNA for the CDR3: TGCGCCAGCAGCCCACTCTCCGGGACGGCTCCACCCCAGCATTTT.

In its sample, this clonotype was seen many times. The rearrangement links TRBV4-2 to TRBJ1-5, with a possible D match to TRBD1 (5 bases). The CDR3 runs 15 residues. V was clipped by 0 bases and J by 6 bases, with 12 bases between them. Germline V CDR1 and CDR2: LGHNA, YNFKEQ. The CDR3 region has the DNA TGTGCCAGCAGCCAAGAAGGGACTTCCCCTCAGCCCCAGCATTTT. Its protein is CASSQEGTSPQPQHF.

The V and J genes are TRBV27 and TRBJ1-2; no clear D gene. V was clipped by 6 bases and J by 4 bases, with 24 bases between them. The CDR3 is 17 residues long. Looked up from germline, CDR1 is MNHEY and CDR2 is SMNVEV (reference sequence). CDR3 coding DNA: TGTGCCAGCAGATTGGCTCTTCGAGTCGGGCAGGTCTATGGCTACACCTTC. Protein: CASRLALRVGQVYGYTF.

CDR3 loop: CAISAGVGEQYF. CDR3 DNA: TGTGCCATCAGCGCCGGGGTTGGGGAGCAGTACTTC. The genes are TRBV10-3 and TRBJ2-7, with D perhaps TRBD2 (5 bases). Germline CDR1 and CDR2: ENHRY and SYGVKD. Trimming shortened V by 6 bases and J by 7 bases, and 13 bases separated the two germline ends. The CDR3 contains 12 residues.

In its sample, this clonotype was seen many times. V gene TRBV27 combines with J gene TRBJ1-1, with D possibly matching TRBD1 (6 bases). Germline V gene lookup returns CDR1 MNHEY and CDR2 SMNVEV (reference sequence). This CDR3 contains 13 residues. V lost 10 bases, J lost 5 bases, and 17 bases lay in between. The CDR3 loop is CATKEDRRTEAFF. The CDR3 DNA sequence: TGTGCCACCAAGGAGGACAGAAGGACTGAAGCTTTCTTT.

This clonotype was seen many times. V usage is TRBV6-6 and J usage is TRBJ1-5; a weak D match, TRBD1 (6 bases). V dropped 6 bases and J dropped 4 bases, with 13 bases sitting between them. Germline values: CDR1 MNHNY, CDR2 SVGAGI (reference sequence). This CDR3 has 14 residues. The CDR3, as DNA: TGTGCCAGCAGAACAACAGGGAAGAATCAGCCCCAGCATTTT. Translating it yields CASRTTGKNQPQHF.

In its sample, this clonotype was seen a few times. The chain recombines TRBV11-3 with TRBJ2-1, with a tentative D call TRBD2 (6 bases). V was trimmed by 1 base and J by 9 bases, leaving 10 bases between them. Germline lookup yields CDR1 SGHNT and CDR2 YENEEA. The CDR3 has 13 residues. The CDR3 sequence: CASSLGGSGEQFF. In nucleotides, the CDR3 is TGTGCCAGCAGCTTAGGGGGTAGCGGTGAGCAGTTCTTC.

This clonotype was detected a few times. The chain links TRBV20-1 to TRBJ2-5, with TRBD1 identical over 9 bases. This CDR3 comprises 15 residues. The germline V gene has CDR1 DFQATT and CDR2 SNEGSKA (reference sequence). V dropped 3 bases and J dropped 5; count of bases not matched to a gene: 10. The CDR3 DNA reads TGCAGTGCTAGGGGATACCGGGACAGGGCCGAGACCCAGTACTTC. It translates to CSARGYRDRAETQYF.